This T cell receptor (beta chain) was sequenced for a study of cytomegalovirus exposure and HLA in healthy donors. Study outcomes and limitations: Presence/absence analyses assumed roughly uniform sequencing depth across donors, which may not hold. The authors later found HLA-associated TCR beta chains more clonally expanded than equally common others. Cytomegalovirus-associated status was assigned to about 150 TCR beta chains.

Every donor was a healthy person donating bone marrow. 13 Jbeta primers and 60 Vbeta primers were used for the PCR. Repertoires were generated with immunoSEQ multiplex PCR, while TCRdb's copy carries only in-frame clones and drops some. The sample yields 100,000 to 150,000 clones, less than 80% seen once. Remarks on this clone: The antigen remains undetermined.

The origin of this receptor is a man aged 45-60 years in good health and CMV-seronegative. Material for sequencing was PBMCs.

Written as DNA, the CDR3 is TGCGCCAGCAGCCTTGGACAGGGAACTAATGAGCAGTTCTTC. Translating gives CASSLGQGTNEQFF. The J gene is TRBJ2-1, the V gene TRBV5-1; 8 bases align to TRBD1. Germline V gene sequence: CDR1 SGHRS, CDR2 YFSETQ. The V segment lost 4 bases and the J segment 7 bases; nucleotides outside the gene matches: 7. The CDR3 sequence is 14 residues long.